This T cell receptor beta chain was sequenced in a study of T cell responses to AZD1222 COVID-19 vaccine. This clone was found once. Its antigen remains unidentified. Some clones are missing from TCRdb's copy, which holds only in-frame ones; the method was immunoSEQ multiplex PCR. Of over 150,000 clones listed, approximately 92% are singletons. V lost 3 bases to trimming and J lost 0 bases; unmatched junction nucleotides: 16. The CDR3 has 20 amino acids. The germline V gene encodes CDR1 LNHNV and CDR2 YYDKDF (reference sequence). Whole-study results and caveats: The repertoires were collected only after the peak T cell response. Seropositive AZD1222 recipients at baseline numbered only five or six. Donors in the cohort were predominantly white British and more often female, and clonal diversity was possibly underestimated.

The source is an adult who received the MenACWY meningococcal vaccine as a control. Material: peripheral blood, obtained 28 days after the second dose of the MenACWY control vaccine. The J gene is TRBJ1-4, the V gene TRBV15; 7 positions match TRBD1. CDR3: CATSSRIRGTDLATNEKLFF. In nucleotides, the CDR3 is TGTGCCACCAGCAGTAGGATCCGCGGGACAGACTTAGCAACTAATGAAAAACTGTTTTTT.